This is a list of T cell receptor beta chains from one sample in a study of blood T cell repertoires in COVID-19. TCRdb's table, derived via immunoSEQ multiplex PCR, lists solely in-frame clones and lacks some. The sample shows roughly 200,000 clones, approximately 88% of them seen only once. The sequencing sample was made of peripheral blood. Receptors originate from a woman aged 40-49 years with COVID-19, enrolled during active disease. The CDR3 runs from the conserved cysteine through the conserved F or W. The D gene is left open where the match is weak. A row's size may be missing; if present it is once, few, many or a size class.

>TRBV7-3|TRBJ1-2|.|.
CASSLFGGTNYGYTF
TGTGCCAGCAGCTTATTTGGGGGGACCAACTATGGCTACACCTTC
>TRBV5-4|TRBJ1-3|few|TRBD1
CASSPRTGLSGNTIYF
TGTGCCAGCAGCCCCCGGACAGGTTTGTCTGGAAACACCATATATTTT
>TRBV7-9|TRBJ2-5|once|.
CASSLTRETQYF
TGTGCCAGCAGCTTAACGAGAGAGACCCAGTACTTC
>TRBV15|TRBJ2-5|.|.
CATSTSSESQETQYF
TGTGCCACCAGCACCTCTAGCGAATCACAAGAGACCCAGTACTTC
>TRBV19|TRBJ1-5|.|.
CASRTTTGYQPQHF
TGTGCCAGTAGGACCACAACGGGGTATCAGCCCCAGCATTTT
>TRBV19|TRBJ2-7|.|.
CASSSRAWEQYF
TGTGCCAGTAGTAGCCGCGCGTGGGAGCAGTACTTC
>TRBV19|TRBJ2-7|.|TRBD2
CASRTLAGETYEQYF
TGTGCCAGTAGAACCCTAGCGGGAGAAACCTACGAGCAGTACTTC
>TRBV4-1|TRBJ1-2|.|TRBD1
CASSPATGIPLIGYTF
TGCGCCAGCAGCCCCGCGACAGGGATCCCTCTTATTGGCTACACCTTC
>TRBV29-1|TRBJ2-2|once|.
CTVRGKYTGELFF
TGCACCGTACGGGGGAAGTACACCGGGGAGCTGTTTTTT
>TRBV3-1/TRBV3-2|TRBJ2-3|.|.
CASSQEGLTDTQYF
TGTGCCAGCAGCCAAGAGGGGCTCACAGATACGCAGTATTTT
>TRBV10-1|TRBJ1-2|.|.
CASSEGGAPKSYTF
TGCGCCAGCAGTGAGGGTGGAGCGCCTAAAAGCTACACCTTC
>TRBV5-1|TRBJ2-7|.|TRBD2
CASSSGTSGTAYEQYF
TGCGCCAGCAGTTCCGGGACTAGCGGGACAGCCTACGAGCAGTACTTC
>TRBV11-3|TRBJ2-5|few|.
CASSLDGREGDETQYF
TGTGCCAGCAGCTTAGATGGTAGAGAAGGGGATGAGACCCAGTACTTC
>TRBV19|TRBJ2-1|.|TRBD2
CASRSLAGYNEQFF
TGTGCCAGTAGGAGTCTAGCGGGATACAATGAGCAGTTCTTC
>TRBV25-1|TRBJ2-1|.|.
CASRNRNLGSHEQFF
TGTGCCAGCAGAAACAGGAACCTTGGGTCCCATGAGCAGTTCTTC
>TRBV12-3/TRBV12-4|TRBJ1-3|.|.
CASRSSGNTIYF
TGTGCCAGCAGGAGCTCTGGAAACACCATATATTTT
>TRBV28|TRBJ2-5|.|TRBD1
CASSLLVGTGVEETQYF
TGTGCCAGCAGTTTATTAGTAGGGACAGGCGTCGAAGAGACCCAGTACTTC
>TRBV19|TRBJ2-1|.|TRBD2
CASSIGTSGGSEQFF
TGTGCCAGTAGTATAGGGACTAGCGGGGGTTCTGAGCAGTTCTTC
>TRBV9|TRBJ1-6|.|.
CASGGGNSPLHF
TGTGCCAGCGGGGGAGGGAATTCACCCCTCCACTTT
>TRBV7-2|TRBJ1-2|.|TRBD1
CASSSGQGLSYGYTF
TGTGCCAGCAGCTCGGGACAGGGACTATCCTATGGCTACACCTTC